This TCR beta chain was observed in a study of CD8 T cells in Susac syndrome. CDR1 and CDR2 from the germline V gene are SGDLS and YYNGEE. V shed 2 bases, J shed 2 bases, and the junction held 1 base outside the gene matches. CDR3 length: 14 residues. RNA was extracted with the RNeasy kit, and a quantity of about 0.45 to 1 ug was reverse transcribed using random hexamers. TCRdb reprocessed the immunoSEQ multiplex PCR reads via MiXCR and lists one record per CDR3 protein. The profile covers approximately 160,000 distinct CDR3 sequences, with around 95% appearing a single time and around 0.12% taken by the ten largest.

The chain joins TRBV9 to TRBJ2-3; 8 bases are a match to TRBD2. The specimen sequenced was CD4+ T cells from PBMCs. This clonotype was obtained from a human donor with Susac syndrome. The CDR3 protein is CASSVGLVTDTQYF. CDR3 DNA: TGTGCCAGCAGCGTGGGACTAGTCACAGATACGCAGTATTTT.